This T cell receptor beta chain was sequenced during a study of T cell repertoires in cytomegalovirus infection. Overall study context: Indicated by public TCR beta signatures were CMV infection and matching HLA type. Study-level findings and limits: It was HLA-C-restricted CMV-specific TCR beta clonotypes that dominated the response ex vivo.

TCRdb re-called the reads with MiXCR, one entry per CDR3 protein. The table shows approximately 220,000 distinct CDR3 sequences, with approximately 38% occurring only once. This clonotype has just a few counts. Antigen unknown. V dropped 3 bases and J dropped 4 bases, with 12 bases sitting between them. This CDR3 has 15 amino acids. The chain links TRBV12-3 or TRBV12-4 to TRBJ2-2; D perhaps matches TRBD1 (5 bases). Sequences were derived from CD8+ T cells from cultured PBMCs, sampled from culture after CMV antigen stimulation. The TCR comes from a human donor in good health (CMV status not recorded). Some clones in this sample may be carry-over from other donors' samples. CDR3 in DNA: TGTGCCAGCAGTTTGTCAAGGGGCGGCACCGGGGAGCTGTTTTTT. Translation gives CASSLSRGGTGELFF.